A single T cell receptor beta chain is shown here with its context. Sequencing used immunoSEQ multiplex PCR; TCRdb keeps in-frame clones, though not all of them. The sample has approximately 70,000 clones, roughly 80% seen once. This sample stems from a study of T cell responses to AZD1222 COVID-19 vaccine. The sequencing here drew on peripheral blood, taken on day 0 of AZD1222 vaccination. The sequence derives from an adult in good health.

The CDR3 DNA is TGTGCCAGTAGTATAGATCGGGACAGGGGGCGCGAGCAGTACTTC. This translates into CASSIDRDRGREQYF. This chain uses TRBV19 with TRBJ2-7; 12 bases are shared with TRBD1. CDR3 length equals 15 residues. V shed 0 bases and J 6 bases; nucleotides not matched to a gene: 3. Germline V gene sequence: CDR1 LNHDA, CDR2 SQIVND (reference sequence).